This entry concerns a single TCR beta chain. This clonotype has only a few counts. Its antigen target is currently unknown. Per-base quality was not reported, and no clone a single base away is much larger than it. The data were obtained in a study of blood T cells in healthy people across ages (dated by TCRdb to 2014 to 2015). The study in broad terms: Template switching captured roughly one uniquely barcoded TCR beta cDNA molecule per two T cells in model experiments. To track age-related changes in TCR beta repertoire diversity, the study relied on deep sequencing normalized with unique cDNA molecular identifiers. The donors were split into four age groups: young (average around 17 years), middle-aged (around 40), aged (over 55) and long-lived (approximately 89). To avoid experimental bias, donors of different ages were spread randomly across the sequencing lanes. Two additional independent replicas of 1 million unique cDNA reads from the same blood draw were analyzed for two donors (one aged 18 to 30 and one aged 80 or older). General conclusions and limits of the study: Observed TCR beta diversity correlated strongly with the percentage of naive T cells measured by flow cytometry. Observed TCR beta diversity per million T cells fell roughly linearly with age, and a significant reduction was already apparent by age roughly 40. The CMV infection status of donors was not known, potentially confounding age-related changes in expanded clonotypes. The long-lived group showed more naive CD4+ T cells, fewer expanded clones and increased TCR diversity than the aged group, suggesting age selection. Bulk unsorted PBMC profiling prevented conclusive comparison of naive and antigen-experienced compartments. Total diversity estimates from one million sequenced T cells were considered lower bounds and underestimates.

The CDR3 has 16 amino acids, counting the end cysteine and phenylalanine. The CDR3 DNA has 48 bases and is translated from base 1. CDR1 and CDR2, per the germline V gene, are SGHAT and FQNNGV. V is pared back by 1 base and J by 2 bases, with 15 bases lying between the germline termini. Library preparation used 5' RACE. Sequencing relied on an Illumina HiSeq 2500. A second PCR of about 7 to 12 cycles was run with a J-beta primer mix and a sample-barcoded 5' primer. Each TCR beta cDNA molecule received a unique molecular identifier from a template-switch 5' adaptor carrying 12 random nucleotides. Each sample yielded at least 2.5 million CDR3-containing paired-end reads. First-strand cDNA was synthesized from all RNA with the Mint cDNA synthesis kit, primed by a TRBC-specific oligonucleotide. Following uracil-DNA glycosylase treatment, all cDNA underwent a first 18-cycle PCR with the universal primers M1SS and BC2_uni_R. As for how the authors treated the data: Each sample was normalized by randomly selecting 1 million high-quality reads, each carrying a distinct molecular identifier. Instead of being binned into consensus sequences, reads with shared molecular identifiers were discarded. MiTCR, with a Q25 quality threshold and the strictest error-elimination algorithm, was used for CDR3 identification, clonotype clustering and error correction. A nonparametric unseen species model with Euler transformation was used to estimate a lower bound on total TCR beta diversity. Through fastp at Q25 and MiXCR, TCRdb rebuilt clones from the public reads, retaining in-frame beta chains. All rows with the same CDR3 protein become a single entry with the most common DNA and genes. These V and J calls originate from TCRdb's pipeline instead of the authors' own analysis. Within this sample are just over 1 million distinct CDR3 sequences, with roughly 45% of them counted one time only. Under 20% of the sample is held by the ten biggest clonotypes.

Systemically healthy Caucasian individuals from Russia, 39 in total and aged roughly 6 to 95 years, were included as donors. Around 10 milliliters of peripheral blood were drawn from each donor into EDTA-treated Vacutainer tubes. Ficoll-Paque density-gradient centrifugation was used to isolate PBMCs, with at least 7 million per sample. Trizol reagent was used to extract total RNA from PBMCs, with at least 6 micrograms per sample. Naive CD45RAhigh/CD27high T cell percentages were measured by flow cytometry on a PBMC aliquot from every donor. The chain joins TRBV11-2 to TRBJ2-7; TRBD2 could be the D gene, as 6 bases match. The clonotype originates from a woman aged 60-70 years in good health. Sequencing was carried out using blood. The nucleotides read TGTGCCAGCAGCTTAGGGGGTTCGGGGGTGGCCTACGAGCAGTACTTC. It specifies CASSLGGSGVAYEQYF.